This record looks at one T cell receptor beta chain sequence and its context. This record belongs to a study of blood T cells in healthy people across ages. This CDR3 has 15 residues. Per germline, CDR1 SEHNR and CDR2 FQNEAQ (reference sequence). Trimming took 5 bases from V and 5 from J; bases not matched to a gene: 7. For the second PCR, which ran for roughly 7 to 11 cycles, a sample-barcoded 5' primer and a J-beta primer mix were used. In TCRdb, the 5' RACE reads were re-called with MiXCR into one record per CDR3 protein. The sample contains 450,000 to 700,000 distinct CDR3 sequences, 25% to 30% of which appear only once.

The sample taken for sequencing was blood. The gene calls are TRBV7-9 and TRBJ1-5; 9 nucleotides line up with TRBD1. This TCR derives from a woman aged 70-85 years in good health. The CDR3 reads CASSEPGTGYQPQHF. The CDR3 bases are TGTGCCAGCAGCGAACCCGGGACAGGGTATCAGCCCCAGCATTTT.